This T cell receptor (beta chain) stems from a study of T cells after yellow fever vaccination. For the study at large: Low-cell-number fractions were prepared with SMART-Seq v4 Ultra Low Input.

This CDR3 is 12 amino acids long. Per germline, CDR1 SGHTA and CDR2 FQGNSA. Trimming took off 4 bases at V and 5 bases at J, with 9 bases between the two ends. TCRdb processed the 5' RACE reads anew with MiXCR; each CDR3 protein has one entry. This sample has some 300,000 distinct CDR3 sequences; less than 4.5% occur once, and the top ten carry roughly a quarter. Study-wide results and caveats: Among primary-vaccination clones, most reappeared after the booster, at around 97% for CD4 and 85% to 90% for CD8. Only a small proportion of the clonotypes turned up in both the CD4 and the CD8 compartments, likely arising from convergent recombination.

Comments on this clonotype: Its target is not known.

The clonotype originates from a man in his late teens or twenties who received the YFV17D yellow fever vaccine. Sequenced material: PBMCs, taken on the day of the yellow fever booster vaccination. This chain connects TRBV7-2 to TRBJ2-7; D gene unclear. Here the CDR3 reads CASSSGFDEQYF. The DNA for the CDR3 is TGTGCCAGCAGCTCCGGGTTTGACGAGCAGTACTTC.